The 15 T cell receptor beta chains in this list originate from one sample, sequenced in a study of cytomegalovirus exposure and HLA in healthy donors. PCR amplification relied on 60 Vbeta primers (plus 13 Jbeta primers). Sequencing used immunoSEQ multiplex PCR; TCRdb keeps in-frame clones, though not all of them. Its table lists approximately 80,000 clones. The sample comprised PBMCs. These receptors all stem from a woman aged 30 to 39 in good health and CMV-seronegative.

The genes are TRBV13 and TRBJ2-1, with unresolved D. V was cut by 4 bases and J by 4 bases, with 5 bases left in between. The CDR3 is made up of 12 amino acids. The germline CDR1 and CDR2 sequences are PRHDT and FYEKMQ (reference sequence). The CDR3 DNA is TGTGCCAGCAGCTCGTTTTACAATGAGCAGTTCTTC. The encoded protein is CASSSFYNEQFF.

CDR3 coding DNA: TGCGCCAGCAGCTTGCCGGGGGAGACCCAGTACTTC. Protein product: CASSLPGETQYF. V gene TRBV5-1 combines with J gene TRBJ2-5, with TRBD2 as a possible D gene (5 bases). Germline CDR1 SGHRS, CDR2 YFSETQ. The CDR3 covers 12 residues. Trimming took 1 base from V and 5 from J, leaving 6 bases between them.

The DNA of the CDR3 is TGTGCCAGCAGTTACACGTGGGCTGATGAAGCTTTCTTT. This codes for CASSYTWADEAFF. This rearrangement joins TRBV6-5 to TRBJ1-1; no definite D call. Germline values: CDR1 MNHEY, CDR2 SVGAGI. V was trimmed by 2 bases and J by 7 bases, leaving 11 bases between them. The CDR3 runs 13 residues.

The chain carries TRBV4-1 and TRBJ1-4, with unresolved D. This CDR3 has 16 residues. CDR1 is MGHRA and CDR2 is YSYEKL in the germline V gene. V lost 0 bases, J lost 0 bases, and 8 bases lay in between. The CDR3 DNA sequence: TGCGCCAGCAGCCAAGACTCCGGGACAACTAATGAAAAACTGTTTTTT. Translated: CASSQDSGTTNEKLFF.

The chain employs TRBV15 and TRBJ1-1; the match to TRBD1 covers 9 bases. Germline V gene lookup returns CDR1 LNHNV and CDR2 YYDKDF (reference sequence). The V gene end was trimmed by 3 bases and the J gene end by 5 bases; junction bases not matched to a gene: 10. This CDR3 is 16 amino acids long. The CDR3 DNA reads TGTGCCACCAGCAGTCGTACAGGGGGCTTGCGAACTGAAGCTTTCTTT. This gives the protein CATSSRTGGLRTEAFF. Variable domain in full (rest from reference TRBV15 and TRBJ1-1): DAMVIQNPRYQVTQFGKPVTLSCSQTLNHNVMYWYQQKSSQAPKLLFHYYDKDFNNEADTPDNFQSRRPNTSFCFLDIRSPGLGDTAMYLCATSSRTGGLRTEAFFGQGTRLTVV.

The gene calls are TRBV10-1 and TRBJ2-7; TRBD1 agrees at 9 bases. Germline-derived CDR1 and CDR2 are WNHNN and SYGVQD (reference sequence). This CDR3 region has 13 residues. V lost 6 bases to trimming and J lost 6 bases; unmatched junction nucleotides: 6. The CDR3 spells CASSRTGAPEQYF. The CDR3 DNA sequence: TGCGCCAGCAGCCGGACAGGGGCTCCCGAGCAGTACTTC.

The chain joins TRBV30 to TRBJ2-1; D may be TRBD2 (6 bases). The CDR3 consists of 16 residues. Per the germline V gene, CDR1 is GTSNPN and CDR2 is SVGIG (reference sequence). Trimming took off 4 bases at V and 0 bases at J, with 16 bases between the two ends. CDR3 in DNA: TGTGCCTGGATCCCCGCCGGGGGAAGCTCCTACAATGAGCAGTTCTTC. Encoded protein: CAWIPAGGSSYNEQFF.

The chain is built from TRBV6-6 and TRBJ2-7, with TRBD2 matching over 10 bases. The J segment lost 6 bases and the V segment lost 10 bases, leaving 6 bases of the junction unmatched. There are 12 residues in the CDR3. CDR1 MNHNY and CDR2 SVGAGI come from the germline V gene (reference sequence). The CDR3 bases are TGTGCCACAGCGGGAGGGCCAAGCGAGCAGTACTTC. Translated, it gives CATAGGPSEQYF.

V usage is TRBV13 and J usage is TRBJ2-1, with a weak D call TRBD2 (7 bases). Trimming left V 3 bases short and J 7 bases short, with 10 bases between. The CDR3 extends over 13 amino acids. Germline assignment: CDR1 PRHDT and CDR2 FYEKMQ (reference sequence). The CDR3 DNA reads TGTGCCAGCAGCTTGGGGGGGGCGAATGAGCAGTTCTTC. Its translation is CASSLGGANEQFF.

The V call is TRBV2, the J call TRBJ1-2; D call uncertain. V lost 0 bases and J 2 bases, leaving 7 bases between the germline ends. CDR1 is SNHLY, CDR2 FYNNEI, per germline. This CDR3 comprises 14 residues. The CDR3 DNA reads TGTGCCAGCAGTGAAGCGGGCCGAAACTATGGCTACACCTTC. Translating it yields CASSEAGRNYGYTF. The full variable domain, completed using reference TRBV2 and TRBJ1-2, is EPEVTQTPSHQVTQMGQEVILRCVPISNHLYFYWYRQILGQKVEFLVSFYNNEISEKSEIFDDQFSVERPDGSNFTLKIRSTKLEDSAMYFCASSEAGRNYGYTFGSGTRLTVV.

The chain links TRBV6-1 to TRBJ2-7; TRBD2 matches at 7 bases. The CDR3 is 14 amino acids. V dropped 6 bases and J dropped 2; count of bases not matched to a gene: 7. Germline CDR1 and CDR2: MNHNS and SASEGT. CDR3 amino acids: CASSRGREAYEQYF. The CDR3 bases are TGTGCCAGCAGCCGGGGACGGGAGGCCTACGAGCAGTACTTC.

The genes are TRBV4-2 and TRBJ1-3; 7 nucleotides match TRBD1. This CDR3 has 16 residues. The junction had 8 bases not matched to a gene; V was cut back by 3 bases and J by 3 bases. The germline V gene encodes CDR1 LGHNA and CDR2 YNFKEQ. This CDR3 reads CASSQGHRGDGNTIYF. The CDR3 region has the DNA TGTGCCAGCAGCCAGGGCCACAGGGGAGATGGAAACACCATATATTTT.

This rearrangement joins TRBV5-1 to TRBJ2-2; 13 nucleotides line up with TRBD2. CDR3 length: 14 residues. Trimming removed 5 bases from V and 8 bases from J; junction bases left unmatched: 3. Per germline, CDR1 SGHRS and CDR2 YFSETQ. The CDR3 DNA follows: TGCGCCAGCAGGTGGACTAGCGGGAGTGGGGAGCTGTTTTTT. This sequence encodes CASRWTSGSGELFF.

The CDR3 DNA reads as TGCGCCAGCAGCTTGGGGGGCCCAAATGAAGCTTTCTTT. It specifies CASSLGGPNEAFF. The V and J genes are TRBV5-1 and TRBJ1-1, with D possibly being TRBD1 (5 bases). The CDR3 is 13 amino acids. Trimming cost V 0 bases and J 7 bases, with 10 bases left between them. The germline CDR1 and CDR2 sequences are SGHRS and YFSETQ.

The chain links TRBV11-2 to TRBJ2-7, with D possibly matching TRBD1 (5 bases). V was clipped by 5 bases and J by 1 base, with 18 bases between them. This CDR3 comprises 16 residues. Germline V gene lookup returns CDR1 SGHAT and CDR2 FQNNGV. CDR3: CASSPGRISGSYEQYF. CDR3 bases: TGTGCCAGCAGCCCCGGAAGAATCTCAGGGTCCTACGAGCAGTACTTC.